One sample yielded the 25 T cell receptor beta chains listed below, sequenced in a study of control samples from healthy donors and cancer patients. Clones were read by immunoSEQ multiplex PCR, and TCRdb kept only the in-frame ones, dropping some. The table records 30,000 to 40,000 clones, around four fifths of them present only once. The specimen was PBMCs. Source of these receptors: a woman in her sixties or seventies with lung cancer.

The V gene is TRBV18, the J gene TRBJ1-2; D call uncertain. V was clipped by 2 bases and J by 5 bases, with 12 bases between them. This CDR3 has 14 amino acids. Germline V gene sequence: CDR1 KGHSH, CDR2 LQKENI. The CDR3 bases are TGTGCCAGCTCACCAGCAGAACTCGGATATGGCTACACCTTC. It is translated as CASSPAELGYGYTF.

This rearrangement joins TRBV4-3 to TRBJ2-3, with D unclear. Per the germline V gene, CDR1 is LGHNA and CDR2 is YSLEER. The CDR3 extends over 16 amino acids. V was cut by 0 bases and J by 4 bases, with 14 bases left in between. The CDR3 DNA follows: TGCGCCAGCAGCCAAGATCCCGGTAACGGTGCAGATACGCAGTATTTT. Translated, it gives CASSQDPGNGADTQYF.

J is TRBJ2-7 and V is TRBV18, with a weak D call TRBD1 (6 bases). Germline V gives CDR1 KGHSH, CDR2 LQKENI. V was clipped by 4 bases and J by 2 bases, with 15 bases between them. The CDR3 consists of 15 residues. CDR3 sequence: CASSRGQGSTYEQYF. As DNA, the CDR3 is TGTGCCAGCTCACGTGGCCAGGGGTCCACCTACGAGCAGTACTTC.

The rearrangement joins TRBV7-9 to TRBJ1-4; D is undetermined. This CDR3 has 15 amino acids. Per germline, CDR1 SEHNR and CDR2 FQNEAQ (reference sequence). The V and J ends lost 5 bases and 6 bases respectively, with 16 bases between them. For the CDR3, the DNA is TGTGCCAGCAGCCCTTCGTGGGGATTCTATGAAAAACTGTTTTTT. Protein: CASSPSWGFYEKLFF.

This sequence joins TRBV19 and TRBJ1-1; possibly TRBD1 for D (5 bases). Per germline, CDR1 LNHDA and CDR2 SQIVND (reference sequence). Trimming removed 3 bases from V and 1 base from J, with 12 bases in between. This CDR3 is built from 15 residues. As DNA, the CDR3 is TGTGCCAGTAGTATCGTAGGGACGGCGAACACTGAAGCTTTCTTT. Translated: CASSIVGTANTEAFF.

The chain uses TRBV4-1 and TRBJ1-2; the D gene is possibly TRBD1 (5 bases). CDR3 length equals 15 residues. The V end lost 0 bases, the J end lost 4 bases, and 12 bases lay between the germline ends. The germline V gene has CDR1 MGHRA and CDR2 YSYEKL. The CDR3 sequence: CASSQDTRVGYGYTF. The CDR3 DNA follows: TGCGCCAGCAGCCAAGATACCAGGGTGGGCTATGGCTACACCTTC.

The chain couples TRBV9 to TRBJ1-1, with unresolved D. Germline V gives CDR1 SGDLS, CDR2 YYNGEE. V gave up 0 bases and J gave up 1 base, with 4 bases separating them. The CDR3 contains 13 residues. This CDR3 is CASSVEGNTEAFF. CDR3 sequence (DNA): TGTGCCAGCAGCGTAGAAGGGAACACTGAAGCTTTCTTT.

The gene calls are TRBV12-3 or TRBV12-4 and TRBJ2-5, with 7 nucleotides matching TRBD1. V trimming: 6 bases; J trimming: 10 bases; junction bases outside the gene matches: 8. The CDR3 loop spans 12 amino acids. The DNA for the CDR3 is TGTGCCAGCAGCCAAGACAGGGTAGTCCAGTACTTC. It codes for CASSQDRVVQYF.

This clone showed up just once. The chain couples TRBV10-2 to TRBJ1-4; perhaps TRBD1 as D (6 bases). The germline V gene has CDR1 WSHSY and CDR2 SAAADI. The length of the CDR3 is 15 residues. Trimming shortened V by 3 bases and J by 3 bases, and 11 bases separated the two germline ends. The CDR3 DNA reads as TGCGCCAGCAGTGACCCCCACAGGGCTAATGAAAAACTGTTTTTT. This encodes CASSDPHRANEKLFF.

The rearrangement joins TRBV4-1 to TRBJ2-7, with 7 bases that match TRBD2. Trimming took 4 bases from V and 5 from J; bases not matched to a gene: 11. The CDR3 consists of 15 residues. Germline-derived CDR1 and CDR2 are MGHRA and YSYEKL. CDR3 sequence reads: CASSPLTSTRNEQYF. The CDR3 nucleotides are TGCGCCAGCAGCCCCTTGACTAGCACGAGGAACGAGCAGTACTTC.

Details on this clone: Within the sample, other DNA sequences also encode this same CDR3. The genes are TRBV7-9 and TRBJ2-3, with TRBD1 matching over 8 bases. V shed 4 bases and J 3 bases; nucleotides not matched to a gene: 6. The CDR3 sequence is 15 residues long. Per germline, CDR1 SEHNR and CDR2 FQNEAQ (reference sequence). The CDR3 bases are TGTGCCAGCAGCTCGAGGACAGGGACAACAGATACGCAGTATTTT. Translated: CASSSRTGTTDTQYF.

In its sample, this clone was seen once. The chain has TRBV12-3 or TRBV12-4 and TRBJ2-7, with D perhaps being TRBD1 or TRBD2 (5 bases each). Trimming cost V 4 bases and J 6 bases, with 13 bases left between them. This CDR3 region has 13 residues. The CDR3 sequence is CASSWGSLSEQYF. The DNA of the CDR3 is TGTGCCAGCAGTTGGGGGAGTCTAAGCGAGCAGTACTTC.

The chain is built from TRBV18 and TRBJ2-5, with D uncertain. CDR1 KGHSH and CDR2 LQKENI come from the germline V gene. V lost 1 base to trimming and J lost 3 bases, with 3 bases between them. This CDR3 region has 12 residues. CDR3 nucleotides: TGTGCCAGCTCACCACGCGAAGAGACCCAGTACTTC. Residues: CASSPREETQYF.

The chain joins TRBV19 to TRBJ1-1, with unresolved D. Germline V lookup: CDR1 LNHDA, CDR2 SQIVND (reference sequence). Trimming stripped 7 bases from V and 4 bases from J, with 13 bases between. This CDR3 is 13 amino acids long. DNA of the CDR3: TGTGCCAGTACTCTCCAGAGGGCCACTGAAGCTTTCTTT. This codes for CASTLQRATEAFF.

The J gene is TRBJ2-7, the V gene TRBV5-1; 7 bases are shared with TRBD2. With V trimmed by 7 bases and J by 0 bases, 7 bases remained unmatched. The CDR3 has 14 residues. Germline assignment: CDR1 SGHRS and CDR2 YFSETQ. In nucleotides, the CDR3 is TGCGCCAGCTCCCGTATAGCGGGCTCCTACGAGCAGTACTTC. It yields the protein CASSRIAGSYEQYF.

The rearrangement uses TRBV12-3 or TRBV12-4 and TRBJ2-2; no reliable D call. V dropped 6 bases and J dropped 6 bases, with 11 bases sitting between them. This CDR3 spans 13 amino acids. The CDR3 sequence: CASREREAGELFF. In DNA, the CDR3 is TGTGCCAGCAGAGAGAGAGAGGCCGGGGAGCTGTTTTTT.

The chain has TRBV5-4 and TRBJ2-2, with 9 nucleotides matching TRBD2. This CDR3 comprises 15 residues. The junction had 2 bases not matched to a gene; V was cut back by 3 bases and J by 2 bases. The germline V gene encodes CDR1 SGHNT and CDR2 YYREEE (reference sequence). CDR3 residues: CASSSGLANTGELFF. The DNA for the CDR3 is TGTGCCAGCAGCTCGGGACTAGCAAACACCGGGGAGCTGTTTTTT.

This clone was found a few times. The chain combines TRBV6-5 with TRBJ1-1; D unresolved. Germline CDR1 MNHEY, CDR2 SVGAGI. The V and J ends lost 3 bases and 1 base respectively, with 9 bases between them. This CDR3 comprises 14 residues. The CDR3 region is CASSYNWRNTEAFF. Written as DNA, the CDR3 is TGTGCCAGCAGTTATAATTGGAGGAACACTGAAGCTTTCTTT.

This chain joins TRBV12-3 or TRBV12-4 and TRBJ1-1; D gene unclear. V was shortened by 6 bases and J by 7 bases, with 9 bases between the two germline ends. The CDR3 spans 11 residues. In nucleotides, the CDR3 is TGTGCCAGCAGATCGTTAGGTGAAGCTTTCTTT. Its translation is CASRSLGEAFF.

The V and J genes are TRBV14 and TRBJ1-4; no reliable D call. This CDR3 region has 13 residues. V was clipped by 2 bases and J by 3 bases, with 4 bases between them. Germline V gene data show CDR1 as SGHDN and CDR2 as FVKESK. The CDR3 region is CASSQQANEKLFF. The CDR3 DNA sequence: TGTGCCAGCAGCCAACAGGCTAATGAAAAACTGTTTTTT.

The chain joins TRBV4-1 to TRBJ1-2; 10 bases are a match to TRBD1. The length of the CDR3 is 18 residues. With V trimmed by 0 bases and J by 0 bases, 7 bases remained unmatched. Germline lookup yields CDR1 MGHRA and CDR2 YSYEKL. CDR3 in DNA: TGCGCCAGCAGCCAAGAACGGGGACAGGGGCTGGCTAACTATGGCTACACCTTC. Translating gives CASSQERGQGLANYGYTF.

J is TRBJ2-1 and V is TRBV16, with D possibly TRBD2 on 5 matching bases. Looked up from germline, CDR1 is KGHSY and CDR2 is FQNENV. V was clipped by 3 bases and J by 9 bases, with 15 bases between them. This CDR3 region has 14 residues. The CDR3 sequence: CASSHSTRALEQFF. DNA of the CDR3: TGTGCCAGCAGCCATTCTACTAGGGCCCTTGAGCAGTTCTTC. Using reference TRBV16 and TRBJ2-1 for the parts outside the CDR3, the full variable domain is GEEVAQTPKHLVRGEGQKAKLYCAPIKGHSYVFWYQQVLKNEFKFLISFQNENVFDETGMPKERFSAKCLPNSPCSLEIQATKLEDSAVYFCASSHSTRALEQFFGPGTRLTVL.

DNA for the CDR3: TGTGCCAGTAGTATAGATGGTCGGTATAGCAATCAGCCCCAGCATTTT. The encoded protein is CASSIDGRYSNQPQHF. The V gene is TRBV19, the J gene TRBJ1-5; D is unclear. The CDR3 sequence is 16 residues long. V lost 0 bases, J lost 0 bases, and 9 bases lay in between. CDR1 and CDR2 (germline): LNHDA, SQIVND (reference sequence).

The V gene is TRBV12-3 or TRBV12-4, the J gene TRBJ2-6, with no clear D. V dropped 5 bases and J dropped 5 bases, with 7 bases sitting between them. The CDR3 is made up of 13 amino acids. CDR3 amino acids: CASSPPRANVLTF. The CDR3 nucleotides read TGTGCCAGCAGTCCCCCCAGGGCCAACGTCCTGACTTTC.

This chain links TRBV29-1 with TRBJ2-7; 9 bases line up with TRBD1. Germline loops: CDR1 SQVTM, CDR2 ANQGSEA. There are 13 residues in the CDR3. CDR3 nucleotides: TGCAACCCGGGACAGGGAATGACCTACGAGCAGTACTTC. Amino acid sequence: CNPGQGMTYEQYF.